This T cell receptor (beta chain) was captured in a study of cytomegalovirus exposure and HLA in healthy donors. The study, taken as a whole, reports: In a later analysis, an Asian-associated ancestry cluster reportedly showed fewer N-insertions than the roughly 730-donor mean.

Researchers ran the PCR with 60 Vbeta and 13 Jbeta primers. Clones were sequenced by immunoSEQ multiplex PCR, and TCRdb holds only the in-frame ones, with some missing. The sample includes 55,000 to 75,000 clones. Of note for this clone: As yet, its antigen is unknown.

Sequencing was carried out using PBMCs. The sequence was collected from a male donor in good health and CMV-seronegative.

The CDR3 sequence: CASRQKDRMGTEAFF. The CDR3 DNA is TGTGCCAGCAGACAGAAGGATCGAATGGGCACTGAAGCTTTCTTT. The chain carries TRBV7-8 and TRBJ1-1; no clear D. There are 15 residues in the CDR3. Germline CDR1 is SGHVS and CDR2 is FQNEAQ. V lost 6 bases to trimming and J lost 4 bases, with 18 bases between them.